This section outlines one TCR beta chain sequence together with its context. Its specificity is unknown. This CDR3 spans 14 amino acids. Per the germline V gene, CDR1 is ENHRY and CDR2 is SYGVKD. The V gene lost 8 bases and the J gene lost 1 base, with 14 bases spanning the gap. These data are taken from a study of identifying expanded T cells in peripheral blood. General study points: Over two and four weeks, about 17 and 20 clones changed, versus 1.2 between replicates. Clone count variance between roughly 2-week samples rose with total template count.

Collection occurred without any documented infections or immune events in donors. Sequencing used immunoSEQ multiplex PCR; TCRdb keeps in-frame clones, though not all of them. Seen here are about 74,000 clones, approximately 84% observed once, and the top ten hold about 20%. The chain uses TRBV10-3 and TRBJ1-1, with D possibly being TRBD1 (6 bases). The sequence was obtained from a person aged 18 to 70 in good health. The source material was blood. CDR3 in amino acids: CAIQQGESNTEAFF. Here the CDR3 DNA reads TGTGCCATCCAACAGGGAGAGTCGAACACTGAAGCTTTCTTT.